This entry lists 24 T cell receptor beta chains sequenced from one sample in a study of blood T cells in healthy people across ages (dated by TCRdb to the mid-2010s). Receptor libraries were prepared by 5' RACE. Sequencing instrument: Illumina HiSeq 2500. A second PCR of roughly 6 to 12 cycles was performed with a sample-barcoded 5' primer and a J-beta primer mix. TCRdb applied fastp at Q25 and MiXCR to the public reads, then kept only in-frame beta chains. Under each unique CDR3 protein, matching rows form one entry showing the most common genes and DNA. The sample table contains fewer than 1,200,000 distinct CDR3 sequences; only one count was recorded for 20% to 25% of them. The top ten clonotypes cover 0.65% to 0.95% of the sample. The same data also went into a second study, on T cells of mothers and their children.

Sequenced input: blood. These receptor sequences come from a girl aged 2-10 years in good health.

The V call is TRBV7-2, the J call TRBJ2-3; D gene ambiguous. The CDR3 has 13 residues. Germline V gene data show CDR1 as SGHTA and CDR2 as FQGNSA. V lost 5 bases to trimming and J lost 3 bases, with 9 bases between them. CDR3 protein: CASSPTPTDTQYF. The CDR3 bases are TGTGCCAGCAGCCCAACCCCAACAGATACGCAGTATTTT.

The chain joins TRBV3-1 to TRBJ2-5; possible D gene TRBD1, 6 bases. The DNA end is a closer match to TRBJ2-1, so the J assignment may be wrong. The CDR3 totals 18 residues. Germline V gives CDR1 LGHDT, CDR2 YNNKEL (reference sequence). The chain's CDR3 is CASSQGHQGTPGVNEQFF. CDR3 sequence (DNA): TGTGCCAGCAGCCAAGGGCACCAGGGGACGCCCGGGGTCAATGAGCAGTTCTTC.

CDR3 protein: CASSFIEGEPGYTF. The CDR3 bases are TGTGCCAGCAGTTTTATAGAGGGGGAGCCTGGCTACACCTTC. The chain links TRBV28 to TRBJ1-2, with TRBD1 as a possible D gene (6 bases). The germline V gene encodes CDR1 MDHEN and CDR2 SYDVKM. Trimming pared 3 bases from V and 7 bases from J, leaving 15 bases between. CDR3 length equals 14 residues.

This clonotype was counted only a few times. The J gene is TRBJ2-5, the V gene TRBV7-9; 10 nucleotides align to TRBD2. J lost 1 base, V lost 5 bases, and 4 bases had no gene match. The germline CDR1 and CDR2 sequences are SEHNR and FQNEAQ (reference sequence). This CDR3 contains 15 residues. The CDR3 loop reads CASSQKRGGQETQYF. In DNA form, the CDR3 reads TGTGCCAGCAGCCAGAAGCGGGGGGGCCAAGAGACCCAGTACTTC.

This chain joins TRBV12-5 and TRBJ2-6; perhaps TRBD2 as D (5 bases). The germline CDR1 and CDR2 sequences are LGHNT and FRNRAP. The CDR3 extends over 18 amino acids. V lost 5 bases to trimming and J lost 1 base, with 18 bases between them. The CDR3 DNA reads TGTGCTAGTGGTACCCCCCGGGGTTGGATGTCTGGGGCCAACGTCCTGACTTTC. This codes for CASGTPRGWMSGANVLTF. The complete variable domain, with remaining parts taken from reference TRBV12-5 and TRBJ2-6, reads DARVTQTPRHKVTEMGQEVTMRCQPILGHNTVFWYRQTMMQGLELLAYFRNRAPLDDSGMPKDRFSAEMPDATLATLKIQPSEPRDSAVYFCASGTPRGWMSGANVLTFGAGSRLTVL.

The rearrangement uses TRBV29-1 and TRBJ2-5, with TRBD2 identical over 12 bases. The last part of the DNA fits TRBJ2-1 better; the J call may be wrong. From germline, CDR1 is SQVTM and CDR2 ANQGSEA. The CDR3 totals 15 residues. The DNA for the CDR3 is TGCAGCGTTAGGCCCCCGGGACTAGCGGGCAATGAGCAGTTCTTC. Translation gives CSVRPPGLAGNEQFF.

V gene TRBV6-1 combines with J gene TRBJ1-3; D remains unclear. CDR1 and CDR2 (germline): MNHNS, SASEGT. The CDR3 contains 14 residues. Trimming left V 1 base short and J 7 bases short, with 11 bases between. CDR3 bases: TGTGCCAGCAGTGAAGAAGAGGTCTGGAACACCATATATTTT. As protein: CASSEEEVWNTIYF.

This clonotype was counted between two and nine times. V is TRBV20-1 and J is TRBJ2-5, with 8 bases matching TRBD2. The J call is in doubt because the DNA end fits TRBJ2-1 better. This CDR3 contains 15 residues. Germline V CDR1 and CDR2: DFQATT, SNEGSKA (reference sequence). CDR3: CSAKTSGRRVGEQFF. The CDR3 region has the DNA TGCAGTGCTAAAACCAGCGGGAGAAGGGTAGGAGAGCAGTTCTTC.

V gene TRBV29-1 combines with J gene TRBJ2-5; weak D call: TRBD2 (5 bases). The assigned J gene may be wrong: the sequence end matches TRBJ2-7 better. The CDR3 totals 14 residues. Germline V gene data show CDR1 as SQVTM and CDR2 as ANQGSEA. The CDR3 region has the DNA TGCAGCGTTAAGGACGCGCTAGCCAACTACGAGCAGTACTTC. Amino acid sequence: CSVKDALANYEQYF.

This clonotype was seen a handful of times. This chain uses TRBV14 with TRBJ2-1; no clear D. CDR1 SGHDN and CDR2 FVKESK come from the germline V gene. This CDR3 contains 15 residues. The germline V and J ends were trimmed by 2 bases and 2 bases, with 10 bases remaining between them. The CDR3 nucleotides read TGTGCCAGCAGCCAACCTCTCCTCCCCTACAATGAGCAGTTCTTC. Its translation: CASSQPLLPYNEQFF.

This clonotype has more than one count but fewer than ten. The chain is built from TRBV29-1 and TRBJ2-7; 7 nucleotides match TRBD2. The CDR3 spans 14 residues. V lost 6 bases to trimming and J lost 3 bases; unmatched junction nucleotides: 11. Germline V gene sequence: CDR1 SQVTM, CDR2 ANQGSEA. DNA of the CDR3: TGCAGCGTCTTCTCTGCGGGGGATTACTACGAGCAGTACTTC. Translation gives CSVFSAGDYYEQYF.

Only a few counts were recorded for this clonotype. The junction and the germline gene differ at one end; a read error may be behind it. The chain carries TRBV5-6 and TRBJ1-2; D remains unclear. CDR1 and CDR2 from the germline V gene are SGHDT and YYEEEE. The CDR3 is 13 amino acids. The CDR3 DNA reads TGTGTCAGCAGCCCCGAGGGCCCTTTGGGCTACACCTTC. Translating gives CVSSPEGPLGYTF.

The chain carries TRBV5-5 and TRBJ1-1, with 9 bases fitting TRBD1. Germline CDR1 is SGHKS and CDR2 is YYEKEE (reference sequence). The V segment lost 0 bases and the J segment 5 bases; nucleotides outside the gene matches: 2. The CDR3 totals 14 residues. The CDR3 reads CASSLEGTGTEAFF. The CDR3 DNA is TGTGCCAGCAGCTTGGAAGGGACAGGGACTGAAGCTTTCTTT.

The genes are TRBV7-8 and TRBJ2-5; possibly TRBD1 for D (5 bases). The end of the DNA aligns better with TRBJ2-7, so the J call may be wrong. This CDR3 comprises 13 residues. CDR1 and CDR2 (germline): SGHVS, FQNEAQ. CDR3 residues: CASSVNQGHEQYF. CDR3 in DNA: TGTGCCAGCAGCGTCAACCAGGGCCACGAGCAGTACTTC.

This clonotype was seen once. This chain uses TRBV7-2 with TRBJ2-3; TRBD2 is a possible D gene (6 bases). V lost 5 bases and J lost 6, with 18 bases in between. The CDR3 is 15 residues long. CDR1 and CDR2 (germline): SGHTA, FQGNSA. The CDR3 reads CASSLVGFGGDTQYF. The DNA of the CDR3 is TGTGCCAGCAGCCTGGTGGGCTTCGGAGGGGATACGCAGTATTTT.

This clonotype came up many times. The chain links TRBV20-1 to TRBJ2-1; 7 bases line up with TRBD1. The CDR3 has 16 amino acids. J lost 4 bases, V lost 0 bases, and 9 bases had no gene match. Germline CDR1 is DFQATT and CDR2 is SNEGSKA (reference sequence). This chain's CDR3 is CSARDPGTALYNEQFF. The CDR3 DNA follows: TGCAGTGCTAGAGACCCCGGGACAGCTTTATACAATGAGCAGTTCTTC.

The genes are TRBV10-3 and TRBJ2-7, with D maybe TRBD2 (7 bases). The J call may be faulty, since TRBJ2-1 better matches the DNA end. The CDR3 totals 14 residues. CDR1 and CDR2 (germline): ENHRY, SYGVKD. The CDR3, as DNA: TGTGCCATCAGTGAGGGGGGGGCCTATGGTGAGCAGTTCTTC. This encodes CAISEGGAYGEQFF.

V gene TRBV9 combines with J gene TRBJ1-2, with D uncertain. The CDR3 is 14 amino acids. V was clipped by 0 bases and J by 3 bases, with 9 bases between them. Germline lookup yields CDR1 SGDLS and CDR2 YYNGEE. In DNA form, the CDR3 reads TGTGCCAGCAGCGTAGACGGAAATGACTATGGCTACACCTTC. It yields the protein CASSVDGNDYGYTF. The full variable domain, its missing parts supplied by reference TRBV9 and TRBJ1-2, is DSGVTQTPKHLITATGQRVTLRCSPRSGDLSVYWYQQSLDQGLQFLIQYYNGEERAKGNILERFSAQQFPDLHSELNLSSLELGDSALYFCASSVDGNDYGYTFGSGTRLTVV.

The CDR3 region is CASSHLLTDTQYF. The CDR3 nucleotides read TGTGCCAGCAGCCACCTCCTGACAGATACGCAGTATTTT. The V call is TRBV14, the J call TRBJ2-3; D gene unclear. CDR1 is SGHDN, CDR2 FVKESK, per germline. The V and J ends lost 3 bases and 3 bases respectively, with 7 bases between them. This CDR3 is built from 13 residues.

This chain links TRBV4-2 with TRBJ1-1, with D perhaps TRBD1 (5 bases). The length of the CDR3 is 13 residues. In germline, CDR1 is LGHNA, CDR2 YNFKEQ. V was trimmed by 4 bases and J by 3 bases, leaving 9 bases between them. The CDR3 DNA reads TGTGCCAGCAGCCTGGACAAGGACACTGAAGCTTTCTTT. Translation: CASSLDKDTEAFF.

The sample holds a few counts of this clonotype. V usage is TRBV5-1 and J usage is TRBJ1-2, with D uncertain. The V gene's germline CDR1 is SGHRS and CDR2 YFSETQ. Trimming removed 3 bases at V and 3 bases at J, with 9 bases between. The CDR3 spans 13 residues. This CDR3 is CASSSPPYYGYTF. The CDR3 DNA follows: TGCGCCAGCAGCTCACCGCCTTACTATGGCTACACCTTC.

CDR3 in DNA: TGCAGCGTTGAAATGCGGCGGGCAGCTAACTATGGCTACACCTTC. Encoded protein: CSVEMRRAANYGYTF. The chain combines TRBV29-1 with TRBJ1-2, with no clear D. Trimming left V 2 bases short and J 0 bases short, with 13 bases between. The CDR3 has 15 residues. Germline CDR1 is SQVTM and CDR2 is ANQGSEA.

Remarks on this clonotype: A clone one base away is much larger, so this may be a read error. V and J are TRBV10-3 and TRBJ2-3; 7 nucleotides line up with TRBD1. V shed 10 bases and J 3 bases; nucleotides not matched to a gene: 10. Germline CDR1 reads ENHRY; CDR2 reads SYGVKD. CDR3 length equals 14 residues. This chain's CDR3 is CANGPRGQTDTQYF. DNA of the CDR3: TGTGCCAACGGCCCACGGGGACAGACAGATACGCAGTATTTT.

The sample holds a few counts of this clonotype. The CDR3 protein is CASSQDLFASQTQYF. In nucleotides, the CDR3 is TGCGCCAGCAGCCAAGATTTGTTCGCCAGTCAGACCCAGTACTTC. The V call is TRBV4-1, the J call TRBJ2-5, with unresolved D. CDR1 MGHRA and CDR2 YSYEKL come from the germline V gene. The CDR3 contains 15 residues. Trimming took 0 bases from V and 6 from J, leaving 14 bases between them.